This T cell receptor beta chain was sequenced during a study of T cell clonotyping in hematopoietic cell transplantation. General study points: Higher Inverse Simpson Index values in graft donor and pretransplant recipient predicted broader posttransplant TCR diversity. Recipient TCR diversity dropped after transplant; expanded clonotypes rose from day 30 to 180.

For this clone: Its antigen is unknown.

The trim removed 4 bases at V and 0 bases at J, leaving 3 bases unmatched. This CDR3 is 16 amino acids long. CDR1 is MDHEN, CDR2 SYDVKM, per germline. Some clones are missing from TCRdb's copy, which holds only in-frame ones; the method was immunoSEQ multiplex PCR. The table includes about 11,000 clones, about 47% detected once. The TCR sequence derives from a male patient aged 50 to 60 who had an allogeneic stem cell transplant from an unrelated donor, so the T cells may come from the graft donor. Some clones in this sample may be carry-over from other donors' samples. The sequences come from PBMCs, collected 30 days after allogeneic stem cell transplant. The chain joins TRBV28 to TRBJ2-1, with 10 bases aligning to TRBD2. The CDR3 protein is CASSSSSGSSYNEQFF. The CDR3 DNA reads as TGTGCCAGCAGTTCCTCTAGCGGGAGCTCCTACAATGAGCAGTTCTTC.